Below, 24 T cell receptor beta chains from the same sample are listed, as sequenced in a study of T cells after posttransplantation cyclophosphamide. Method: immunoSEQ multiplex PCR; TCRdb's copy keeps in-frame clones and lacks some. This table holds 6,000 to 7,500 clones, just over 90% found once. Cyclophosphamide on days +3 and +4 followed busulfan-fludarabine conditioning and a marrow graft. This material consisted of CD8+ T cells sorted from blood, taken after allogeneic stem cell transplant with posttransplant cyclophosphamide. These TCRs come from a male patient aged 55 to 70 who received an allogeneic stem cell transplant from a related donor and was CMV-positive. The graft donor may account for some of the T cells.

The J gene is TRBJ2-7, the V gene TRBV28, with 7 nucleotides matching TRBD1. Unmatched junction bases numbered 6, after V lost 5 bases and J lost 2 bases. The germline gives CDR1 MDHEN, CDR2 SYDVKM. The CDR3 is made up of 14 amino acids. The CDR3 nucleotides read TGTGCCAGCAGTCTCCGGGACAGTACCTACGAGCAGTACTTC. Translating gives CASSLRDSTYEQYF.

The gene calls are TRBV7-6 and TRBJ1-1; D is uncertain. This CDR3 has 15 amino acids. V lost 5 bases, J lost 5 bases, and 18 bases lay in between. Germline V gene sequence: CDR1 SGHVS, CDR2 FNYEAQ. CDR3 in amino acids: CASSPLGGSGTEAFF. The CDR3 bases are TGTGCCAGCAGCCCCCTAGGTGGTTCGGGAACTGAAGCTTTCTTT. Together with reference TRBV7-6 and TRBJ1-1, the CDR3 gives the full variable domain: GAGVSQSPRYKVTKRGQDVALRCDPISGHVSLYWYRQALGQGPEFLTYFNYEAQQDKSGLPNDRFSAERPEGSISTLTIQRTEQRDSAMYRCASSPLGGSGTEAFFGQGTRLTVV.

The rearrangement uses TRBV2 and TRBJ1-4, with 7 positions matching TRBD1. This CDR3 spans 14 amino acids. V was pared by 6 bases and J by 6 bases, with 7 bases of the junction left unmatched. The germline V gene encodes CDR1 SNHLY and CDR2 FYNNEI. CDR3 sequence: CASSTAGTDEKLFF. DNA for the CDR3: TGTGCCAGCAGCACCGCCGGGACAGATGAAAAACTGTTTTTT.

V is TRBV4-1 and J is TRBJ2-1; D gene uncertain. Germline CDR1 MGHRA, CDR2 YSYEKL. Trimming cost V 1 base and J 6 bases, with 10 bases left between them. The CDR3 has 14 residues. The CDR3 here is CASSQGGRSNEQFF. For the CDR3, the DNA is TGCGCCAGCAGCCAAGGCGGCAGAAGCAATGAGCAGTTCTTC.

V and J are TRBV9 and TRBJ2-3, with D tentatively TRBD1 (7 bases). Per germline, CDR1 SGDLS and CDR2 YYNGEE. The V gene lost 0 bases and the J gene lost 4 bases, with 21 bases spanning the gap. The CDR3 is 18 residues long. The chain's CDR3 is CASSVVPDYRGGSDTQYF. Here the CDR3 DNA reads TGTGCCAGCAGCGTAGTACCCGATTACAGGGGAGGTTCAGATACGCAGTATTTT. The complete variable domain, with remaining parts taken from reference TRBV9 and TRBJ2-3, reads DSGVTQTPKHLITATGQRVTLRCSPRSGDLSVYWYQQSLDQGLQFLIQYYNGEERAKGNILERFSAQQFPDLHSELNLSSLELGDSALYFCASSVVPDYRGGSDTQYFGPGTRLTVL.

V usage is TRBV5-4 and J usage is TRBJ2-1; 10 positions match TRBD2. This CDR3 spans 15 amino acids. The ends lost 1 base at V and 5 bases at J; junction bases unmatched: 3. Per germline, CDR1 SGHNT and CDR2 YYREEE (reference sequence). CDR3 in DNA: TGTGCCAGCAGCTTGCTAGCGGGGGTAAACAATGAGCAGTTCTTC. Its protein is CASSLLAGVNNEQFF.

This chain links TRBV19 with TRBJ1-2; D not resolved. The CDR3 runs to 15 residues. V dropped 3 bases and J dropped 6 bases, with 17 bases sitting between them. Germline V CDR1 and CDR2: LNHDA, SQIVND (reference sequence). The CDR3 DNA reads as TGTGCCAGTAGTATTGGAGGACCGGCGTTCGATGGCTACACCTTC. Translating it yields CASSIGGPAFDGYTF.

The rearrangement uses TRBV6-5 and TRBJ1-1, with 7 bases fitting TRBD1. V was pared by 3 bases and J by 1 base, with 2 bases of the junction left unmatched. The CDR3 is made up of 14 amino acids. Germline V gene data show CDR1 as MNHEY and CDR2 as SVGAGI. CDR3 DNA: TGTGCCAGCAGTTATGGGACAGAGAACACTGAAGCTTTCTTT. Translated, it gives CASSYGTENTEAFF.

This chain uses TRBV9 with TRBJ2-1, with a possible D match to TRBD2 (7 bases). V shed 0 bases and J shed 7 bases, with 14 bases lying between them. The CDR3 loop spans 15 amino acids. CDR1 SGDLS and CDR2 YYNGEE come from the germline V gene. The CDR3 sequence: CASSVGGGPGNEQFF. CDR3 sequence (DNA): TGTGCCAGCAGCGTAGGGGGGGGGCCTGGAAATGAGCAGTTCTTC.

V is TRBV7-8 and J is TRBJ2-1, with 11 bases lining up with TRBD2. The V and J ends lost 2 bases and 4 bases, in that order; junction bases with no gene match: 7. Germline V lookup: CDR1 SGHVS, CDR2 FQNEAQ. The CDR3 is 17 residues long. The CDR3: CASSLFSGGAHYNEQFF. CDR3 sequence (DNA): TGTGCCAGCAGCTTATTTAGCGGGGGGGCCCATTACAATGAGCAGTTCTTC.

The chain recombines TRBV15 with TRBJ1-4, with D possibly matching TRBD1 (5 bases). V lost 2 bases and J lost 8, with 12 bases in between. This CDR3 comprises 14 residues. Germline V gene sequence: CDR1 LNHNV, CDR2 YYDKDF (reference sequence). The CDR3 loop reads CATSRQGAGEKLFF. The CDR3 region has the DNA TGTGCCACCAGCAGACAGGGCGCGGGAGAAAAACTGTTTTTT. The full variable domain, in which reference TRBV15 and TRBJ1-4 provide the parts outside the CDR3, is DAMVIQNPRYQVTQFGKPVTLSCSQTLNHNVMYWYQQKSSQAPKLLFHYYDKDFNNEADTPDNFQSRRPNTSFCFLDIRSPGLGDTAMYLCATSRQGAGEKLFFGSGTQLSVL.

The rearrangement joins TRBV11-2 to TRBJ2-3, with 10 bases aligning to TRBD1. The V segment lost 4 bases and the J segment 1 base; nucleotides outside the gene matches: 2. The CDR3 is 15 residues long. Germline loops: CDR1 SGHAT, CDR2 FQNNGV. In DNA form, the CDR3 reads TGTGCCAGCAGCTCCGGGACAGGGGGCACAGATACGCAGTATTTT. Translated, it gives CASSSGTGGTDTQYF.

This chain links TRBV5-4 with TRBJ1-1, with D possibly TRBD1 on 5 matching bases. Trimming shortened V by 2 bases and J by 4 bases, and 18 bases separated the two germline ends. The CDR3 is made up of 16 amino acids. Germline values: CDR1 SGHNT, CDR2 YYREEE (reference sequence). In nucleotides, the CDR3 is TGTGCCAGCAGCTTCGGTCGTGGGGGGGGGAGCACTGAAGCTTTCTTT. It is translated as CASSFGRGGGSTEAFF.

This chain links TRBV7-2 with TRBJ2-7; 11 bases align to TRBD2. This CDR3 region has 15 residues. J was trimmed by 3 bases and V by 6 bases; bases with no gene match: 7. Germline CDR1 SGHTA, CDR2 FQGNSA. Here the CDR3 DNA reads TGTGCCAGCAGTCTAGCGGGGGGTATTATCTACGAGCAGTACTTC. Translating it yields CASSLAGGIIYEQYF.

The chain is built from TRBV5-4 and TRBJ2-1, with 9 bases aligning to TRBD2. This CDR3 is built from 17 residues. V shed 1 base and J 7 bases; nucleotides not matched to a gene: 12. The V gene's germline CDR1 is SGHNT and CDR2 YYREEE (reference sequence). The CDR3 region is CASSLSWRGGQENEQFF. CDR3 in DNA: TGTGCCAGCAGCTTGTCGTGGCGGGGGGGCCAAGAAAATGAGCAGTTCTTC.

This chain connects TRBV28 to TRBJ1-2; 7 bases align to TRBD1. The CDR3 runs 15 residues. Trimming took 4 bases from V and 7 from J; bases not matched to a gene: 12. Germline V gene sequence: CDR1 MDHEN, CDR2 SYDVKM. The CDR3 loop reads CASSSGVDRARGYTF. CDR3 nucleotide sequence: TGTGCCAGCAGTTCGGGCGTCGACAGGGCTCGTGGCTACACCTTC.

This sequence joins TRBV5-6 and TRBJ1-2; 7 bases fit TRBD1. CDR3 length equals 19 residues. CDR1 and CDR2 (germline): SGHDT, YYEEEE. V lost 2 bases and J lost 0; bases outside the gene matches: 16. The CDR3 protein is CASSFATPQWDSTNYGYTF. DNA of the CDR3: TGTGCCAGCAGCTTTGCCACCCCCCAGTGGGACAGCACTAACTATGGCTACACCTTC. The whole variable domain, remainder taken from reference TRBV5-6 and TRBJ1-2, is DAGVTQSPTHLIKTRGQQVTLRCSPKSGHDTVSWYQQALGQGPQFIFQYYEEEERQRGNFPDRFSGHQFPNYSSELNVNALLLGDSALYLCASSFATPQWDSTNYGYTFGSGTRLTVV.

The chain couples TRBV15 to TRBJ1-1, with D perhaps matching TRBD1 (5 bases). Germline V gene data show CDR1 as LNHNV and CDR2 as YYDKDF (reference sequence). The CDR3 is 13 residues long. V lost 3 bases, J lost 3 bases, and 8 bases lay in between. In DNA form, the CDR3 reads TGTGCCACCAGCAGCGGGGGTGACACTGAAGCTTTCTTT. Translated, it gives CATSSGGDTEAFF.

CDR3 DNA sequence: TGTGCCAGTAGTATAGCGGGACAGCGAAACTACGAGCAGTACTTC. Translation: CASSIAGQRNYEQYF. This chain connects TRBV19 to TRBJ2-7; 7 positions match TRBD1. From germline, CDR1 is LNHDA and CDR2 SQIVND (reference sequence). The CDR3 consists of 15 residues. The J segment lost 3 bases and the V segment lost 1 base, leaving 6 bases of the junction unmatched.

The chain couples TRBV6-4 to TRBJ2-1; weak D call: TRBD2 (6 bases). Trimming took off 9 bases at V and 4 bases at J, with 13 bases between the two ends. Germline CDR1 and CDR2: MRHNA and SNTAGT. This CDR3 region has 13 residues. CDR3 DNA: TGTGCCAGTTCACCGGGGGAGTACAATGAGCAGTTCTTC. It translates to CASSPGEYNEQFF.

This clone was detected only once. J is TRBJ2-3 and V is TRBV7-2; 11 nucleotides line up with TRBD1. The germline CDR1 and CDR2 sequences are SGHTA and FQGNSA. J was trimmed by 3 bases and V by 1 base; bases with no gene match: 9. CDR3 length: 18 residues. This CDR3 is CASSLERGTGGYTDTQYF. The CDR3 DNA sequence: TGTGCCAGCAGCTTAGAGCGGGGGACAGGGGGTTATACAGATACGCAGTATTTT. Full variable domain (remainder filled in from reference TRBV7-2 and TRBJ2-3): GAGVSQSPSNKVTEKGKDVELRCDPISGHTALYWYRQSLGQGLEFLIYFQGNSAPDKSGLPSDRFSAERTGGSVSTLTIQRTQQEDSAVYLCASSLERGTGGYTDTQYFGPGTRLTVL.

The chain joins TRBV19 to TRBJ2-3; 9 nucleotides line up with TRBD2. V was clipped by 2 bases and J by 2 bases; unmatched bases: 11. CDR3 length equals 18 residues. Germline V CDR1 and CDR2: LNHDA, SQIVND (reference sequence). The chain's CDR3 is CASSITAGGPLPTDTQYF. The CDR3 bases are TGTGCCAGTAGTATAACCGCGGGGGGGCCGCTTCCCACAGATACGCAGTATTTT.

The chain links TRBV19 to TRBJ2-3, with D tentatively TRBD1 (7 bases). The CDR3 runs 18 residues. Looked up from germline, CDR1 is LNHDA and CDR2 is SQIVND (reference sequence). Deletions cut 1 base from V and 1 base from J, with 18 bases between. CDR3 sequence reads: CASSIAAPGGRGTDTQYF. CDR3 sequence (DNA): TGTGCCAGTAGTATAGCGGCCCCAGGGGGGAGAGGCACAGATACGCAGTATTTT.

The chain is built from TRBV9 and TRBJ2-5, with TRBD2 matching over 13 bases. Per the germline V gene, CDR1 is SGDLS and CDR2 is YYNGEE. The CDR3 is made up of 18 amino acids. V lost 0 bases to trimming and J lost 2 bases; unmatched junction nucleotides: 7. The chain's CDR3 is CASSVARGLAGEQETQYF. DNA for the CDR3: TGTGCCAGCAGCGTAGCCCGCGGACTAGCGGGGGAGCAAGAGACCCAGTACTTC.